This TCR beta chain comes out of a study of beta chain features in type 1 diabetes. Study outcomes and limitations: Shorter TCRB CDR3s, moderately but significantly so, marked every one of the four CD4+ subsets in Type 1 diabetes patients. VDJ junctions from patients with type 1 diabetes contained fewer insertions and more deletions. Cells with high TCR expression could be over-represented when cDNA is sequenced.

Sequencing targeted expressed TCRB transcripts, as all isolated RNA had been reverse transcribed. About 3.9 million reads on average were seen across naive, central memory and regulatory T cell samples. The data were produced by immunoSEQ multiplex PCR, yet TCRdb's version contains in-frame clones alone and is incomplete. The table shows 200,000 to 250,000 clones, with 25% to 30% occurring only once. Trimming took off 2 bases at V and 3 bases at J, with 11 bases between the two ends. This CDR3 has 15 residues. From germline, CDR1 is SGHAT and CDR2 FQNNGV. This clone came up once. Its specificity is not known.

The TCR was taken from a man aged 25-40 years in good health. The material sequenced was central memory CD4+ T cells from blood. The chain joins TRBV11-2 to TRBJ1-3, with D possibly being TRBD1 (5 bases). The chain's CDR3 is CASSLQGADGNTIYF. CDR3 in DNA: TGTGCCAGCAGCTTACAGGGTGCGGATGGAAACACCATATATTTT.